The 27 T cell receptor beta chains reported below all come from one sample, sequenced in a study of OX40 agonist ivuxolimab in advanced cancers. Sequencing was performed with immunoSEQ multiplex PCR; in TCRdb, only in-frame clones are kept and a portion is missing. This sample yields fewer than 65,000 clones, of which about nine tenths are seen a single time; about 17% belongs to the top ten. Sequenced material: CD4+ or CD8+ T cells sorted from blood, taken in a trial of the OX40 agonist ivuxolimab. The origin of the receptors is an adult with an advanced solid tumor such as melanoma, head and neck, liver or kidney cancer.

CDR3 residues: CASSFAGDYNEQFF. In DNA form, the CDR3 reads TGTGCCAGCAGTTTCGCGGGGGACTACAATGAGCAGTTCTTC. V and J are TRBV27 and TRBJ2-1, with 7 bases matching TRBD2. Germline V gene lookup returns CDR1 MNHEY and CDR2 SMNVEV (reference sequence). This CDR3 region has 14 residues. The J segment lost 3 bases and the V segment lost 3 bases, leaving 2 bases of the junction unmatched.

This sequence joins TRBV29-1 and TRBJ2-1, with 7 bases fitting TRBD1. The CDR3 consists of 16 residues. J gave up 7 bases and V 7 bases, and 19 bases lay outside the gene matches. Germline CDR1 and CDR2: SQVTM and ANQGSEA. The CDR3 sequence: CSAYLTGDWGGNEQFF. CDR3 coding DNA: TGCAGCGCCTATCTTACAGGGGATTGGGGTGGGAATGAGCAGTTCTTC.

This clone has only a few counts. The chain employs TRBV15 and TRBJ2-7; 8 positions match TRBD1. With 0 bases clipped from V and 2 bases from J, the junction kept 6 bases outside the gene matches. CDR3 size: 16 residues. Germline V lookup: CDR1 LNHNV, CDR2 YYDKDF (reference sequence). The CDR3 DNA sequence: TGTGCCACCAGCAGAGATATAGGGACAGGCGCCTACGAGCAGTACTTC. Amino acids: CATSRDIGTGAYEQYF.

This clone was detected once. The chain combines TRBV7-9 with TRBJ2-1; D assignment may be TRBD1 or TRBD2 (6 bases each). Germline V gives CDR1 SEHNR, CDR2 FQNEAQ (reference sequence). The CDR3 consists of 15 residues. V lost 5 bases to trimming and J lost 7 bases, with 18 bases between them. DNA for the CDR3: TGTGCCAGCAGCCACGGGGCCGGGGGCGCTAATGAGCAGTTCTTC. Its protein is CASSHGAGGANEQFF.

The chain carries TRBV7-6 and TRBJ2-5; 14 bases match TRBD2. In germline, CDR1 is SGHVS, CDR2 FNYEAQ. After removal of 5 bases from V and 1 base from J, the junction contained 6 bases not matched to a gene. CDR3 length equals 17 residues. CDR3 nucleotide sequence: TGTGCCAGCAGCCTCGGACTAGCGGGGGGCCCCCAAGAGACCCAGTACTTC. It yields the protein CASSLGLAGGPQETQYF. The entire variable domain, with the rest obtained from reference TRBV7-6 and TRBJ2-5, is as follows: GAGVSQSPRYKVTKRGQDVALRCDPISGHVSLYWYRQALGQGPEFLTYFNYEAQQDKSGLPNDRFSAERPEGSISTLTIQRTEQRDSAMYRCASSLGLAGGPQETQYFGPGTRLLVL.

The CDR3 loop reads CASSVGGGGEYEQYF. For the CDR3, the DNA is TGTGCCAGCAGCGTAGGAGGCGGGGGGGAATACGAGCAGTACTTC. The chain carries TRBV9 and TRBJ2-7, with 9 bases identical to TRBD2. Unmatched junction bases numbered 5, after V lost 0 bases and J lost 4 bases. This CDR3 comprises 15 residues. The V gene's germline CDR1 is SGDLS and CDR2 YYNGEE.

The rearrangement uses TRBV27 and TRBJ2-5; D is perhaps TRBD1 or TRBD2 (5 bases each). V was pared by 2 bases and J by 1 base, with 11 bases between. The CDR3 sequence is 15 residues long. Germline-derived CDR1 and CDR2 are MNHEY and SMNVEV (reference sequence). In DNA form, the CDR3 reads TGTGCCAGCAGTTTACAGGGACGTCTCCAAGAGACCCAGTACTTC. Translating it yields CASSLQGRLQETQYF.

Turning to this clone: Other DNA sequences from this sample encode an identical CDR3 as well. In DNA form, the CDR3 reads TGTGCCAGTAGTATTGGAAGGGGGAACACTGAAGCTTTCTTT. Amino acid sequence: CASSIGRGNTEAFF. The gene calls are TRBV19 and TRBJ1-1; D possibly corresponds to TRBD1 (5 bases). Between the trimmed V and J ends, which lost 3 bases and 1 base, there was a span of 9 bases. CDR1 is LNHDA, CDR2 SQIVND, per germline (reference sequence). There are 14 residues in the CDR3.

The chain employs TRBV13 and TRBJ1-2, with 7 bases identical to TRBD1. Germline V gene sequence: CDR1 PRHDT, CDR2 FYEKMQ (reference sequence). The V gene end was trimmed by 7 bases and the J gene end by 6 bases; junction bases not matched to a gene: 5. CDR3 length: 12 residues. CDR3 protein: CASTLQGNGYTF. The DNA of the CDR3 is TGTGCCAGCACCCTACAGGGGAATGGCTACACCTTC.

Remarks on this clone: Germline is not matched at one junction end, which may reflect a read error. Other DNA sequences within the sample encode an identical CDR3. This chain uses TRBV13 with TRBJ2-7; D uncertain. Germline values: CDR1 PRHDT, CDR2 FYEKMQ (reference sequence). CDR3 length equals 13 residues. This CDR3 reads CASSLGGSYEQYF. CDR3 DNA sequence: TGTGCCAGCAGCTTAGGGGGGTCCTACGAGCAGTACTTT.

This chain joins TRBV27 and TRBJ1-2; D possibly corresponds to TRBD1 (5 bases). V was cut by 3 bases and J by 4 bases, with 9 bases left in between. Germline CDR1 MNHEY, CDR2 SMNVEV (reference sequence). This CDR3 has 13 residues. The CDR3 protein is CASSLTARYGYTF. The DNA for the CDR3 is TGTGCCAGCAGTTTGACAGCACGCTATGGCTACACCTTC.

This chain links TRBV7-9 with TRBJ1-1, with 7 positions matching TRBD1. The germline CDR1 and CDR2 sequences are SEHNR and FQNEAQ (reference sequence). The CDR3 has 16 amino acids. V shed 2 bases, J shed 5 bases, and the junction held 11 bases outside the gene matches. The CDR3 DNA reads TGTGCCAGCAGCTTAACGGGCGACAGGGTGGGAACTGAAGCTTTCTTT. It codes for CASSLTGDRVGTEAFF.

The chain links TRBV6-6 to TRBJ1-2; TRBD1 agrees at 9 bases. With 1 base clipped from V and 8 bases from J, the junction kept 5 bases outside the gene matches. Germline V gene sequence: CDR1 MNHNY, CDR2 SVGAGI (reference sequence). This CDR3 has 14 amino acids. This CDR3 reads CASSYYGTGKGYTF. For the CDR3, the DNA is TGTGCCAGCAGTTACTACGGGACAGGGAAAGGCTACACCTTC.

This clone was seen more than once but under ten times. The chain combines TRBV7-9 with TRBJ1-4; D not resolved. The CDR3 contains 15 residues. V lost 1 base and J 2 bases, leaving 8 bases between the germline ends. Germline-derived CDR1 and CDR2 are SEHNR and FQNEAQ (reference sequence). The CDR3 DNA follows: TGTGCCAGCAGCTTAGTGGTTGGGACTAATGAAAAACTGTTTTTT. Protein sequence: CASSLVVGTNEKLFF.

The rearrangement uses TRBV19 and TRBJ1-5, with 7 bases fitting TRBD1. V gave up 7 bases and J gave up 4 bases; unmatched junction bases: 7. The CDR3 runs to 14 residues. The V gene's germline CDR1 is LNHDA and CDR2 SQIVND (reference sequence). The CDR3 is CASKETGSNQPQHF. The CDR3 coding sequence is TGTGCCAGTAAGGAGACAGGGAGTAATCAGCCCCAGCATTTT.

J is TRBJ2-1 and V is TRBV28; 7 bases line up with TRBD2. The ends lost 5 bases at V and 7 bases at J; junction bases unmatched: 5. The CDR3 totals 13 residues. Germline V gene sequence: CDR1 MDHEN, CDR2 SYDVKM. This chain's CDR3 is CASSRPSGNEQFF. The CDR3 bases are TGTGCCAGCAGTCGCCCTAGCGGAAATGAGCAGTTCTTC.

This clone was seen more than once but under ten times. This rearrangement joins TRBV6-6 to TRBJ1-1; D possibly corresponds to TRBD1 (6 bases). The germline CDR1 and CDR2 sequences are MNHNY and SVGAGI (reference sequence). V gave up 11 bases and J gave up 3 bases, with 10 bases separating them. This CDR3 contains 11 residues. The CDR3: CASPGDTEAFF. CDR3 sequence (DNA): TGTGCCTCCCCAGGGGACACTGAAGCTTTCTTT.

The sample holds one count of this clone. The chain links TRBV29-1 to TRBJ1-2; D not certain. Trimming took off 6 bases at V and 2 bases at J, with 7 bases between the two ends. The length of the CDR3 is 11 residues. The germline CDR1 and CDR2 sequences are SQVTM and ANQGSEA. The DNA for the CDR3 is TGCAGCGTCGGAGGCAACTATGGCTACACCTTC. Its protein product is CSVGGNYGYTF.

The V call is TRBV19, the J call TRBJ2-2; a weak D match, TRBD1 (5 bases). Germline CDR1 reads LNHDA; CDR2 reads SQIVND (reference sequence). V was shortened by 5 bases and J by 1 base, with 8 bases between the two germline ends. This CDR3 contains 14 residues. In DNA, the CDR3 is TGTGCCAGTAGTTGGACACAGAACACCGGGGAGCTGTTTTTT. It specifies CASSWTQNTGELFF.

This clone has only one observation. The V call is TRBV6-6, the J call TRBJ2-7, with D hard to call. CDR1 and CDR2 (germline): MNHNY, SVGAGI (reference sequence). V dropped 6 bases and J dropped 2 bases, with 5 bases sitting between them. This CDR3 contains 11 residues. The CDR3 protein is CASSGTYEQYF. CDR3 DNA: TGTGCCAGCAGCGGTACCTACGAGCAGTACTTC.

This clone appeared once. V gene TRBV28 combines with J gene TRBJ1-4, with 8 bases that match TRBD1. After removal of 2 bases from V and 7 bases from J, the junction contained 9 bases not matched to a gene. This CDR3 comprises 16 residues. Germline V CDR1 and CDR2: MDHEN, SYDVKM. This CDR3 is CASSLLDRGSGEKLFF. The CDR3 bases are TGTGCCAGCAGTTTACTCGACAGGGGATCAGGTGAAAAACTGTTTTTT.

The chain couples TRBV6-5 to TRBJ2-7; D unclear. The CDR3 runs 12 residues. V dropped 8 bases and J dropped 0 bases, with 8 bases sitting between them. Per the germline V gene, CDR1 is MNHEY and CDR2 is SVGAGI. Written as DNA, the CDR3 is TGTGCCAGCCGGCCAGACTCCTACGAGCAGTACTTC. Its translation: CASRPDSYEQYF.

By proportion, this clone is medium-sized. The identical CDR3 is also encoded by other nucleotide sequences in the sample. The chain carries TRBV27 and TRBJ1-5; no clear D gene. Trimming removed 6 bases from V and 4 bases from J, with 10 bases in between. Germline assignment: CDR1 MNHEY and CDR2 SMNVEV (reference sequence). The CDR3 is made up of 13 amino acids. For the CDR3, the DNA is TGTGCCAGCAGCGAGACACGAAATCAGCCCCAGCATTTT. Its protein product is CASSETRNQPQHF.

With regard to this clone: The DNA is omitted, as the CDR3 cannot be located on it reliably, and the CDR3 follows TCRdb's listing. The chain uses TRBV19 and TRBJ1-4. CDR1 LNHDA and CDR2 SQIVND come from the germline V gene (reference sequence). The CDR3 comprises 16 residues, both ends counted. The CDR3 protein is CASSTSVDPTNEKLFF.

The rearrangement uses TRBV4-1 and TRBJ2-2; D is unclear. This CDR3 comprises 11 residues. From germline, CDR1 is MGHRA and CDR2 YSYEKL. Trimming left V 2 bases short and J 7 bases short, with 2 bases between. The CDR3 sequence is CASSQIGELFF. The CDR3 DNA reads TGCGCCAGCAGCCAAATCGGGGAGCTGTTTTTT.

The rearrangement links TRBV5-6 to TRBJ2-7, with TRBD1 identical over 7 bases. The ends lost 5 bases at V and 1 base at J; junction bases unmatched: 3. Germline-derived CDR1 and CDR2 are SGHDT and YYEEEE. The CDR3 is made up of 13 amino acids. CDR3 DNA: TGTGCCAGCAGGTTACAGGGGTCCTACGAGCAGTACTTC. Translating it yields CASRLQGSYEQYF. Using reference TRBV5-6 and TRBJ2-7 for the parts outside the CDR3, the full variable domain is DAGVTQSPTHLIKTRGQQVTLRCSPKSGHDTVSWYQQALGQGPQFIFQYYEEEERQRGNFPDRFSGHQFPNYSSELNVNALLLGDSALYLCASRLQGSYEQYFGPGTRLTVT.

The V call is TRBV7-9, the J call TRBJ2-3; 10 bases line up with TRBD2. Germline assignment: CDR1 SEHNR and CDR2 FQNEAQ (reference sequence). V lost 5 bases to trimming and J lost 1 base; unmatched junction nucleotides: 3. The CDR3 is made up of 15 amino acids. CDR3: CASSRGTSGTDTQYF. CDR3 DNA: TGTGCCAGCAGCCGTGGGACTAGCGGCACAGATACGCAGTATTTT.